This TCR beta chain was recorded in a study of response to subunit inactivated influenza vaccine. This CDR3 region has 16 residues. V shed 2 bases, J shed 3 bases, and the junction held 7 bases outside the gene matches. TCRdb itself ran the RT-PCR reads through MiXCR, one entry per CDR3 protein. The data show some 300,000 distinct CDR3 sequences, with approximately 21% seen just once and approximately 10% held by the top ten. This sample comprised PBMCs from blood, obtained about 20 months after vaccination. This receptor was obtained from a man between 50 and 75 years old who received an inactivated influenza vaccine. The rearrangement uses TRBV12-3 or TRBV12-4 and TRBJ2-4; the match to TRBD2 covers 7 bases. CDR3 sequence: CASSLSGRALKNIQYF. CDR3 sequence (DNA): TGTGCCAGCAGTTTATCTGGGAGGGCCCTCAAAAACATTCAGTACTTC.